Below, 21 T cell receptor beta chains from the same sample are listed, as sequenced in a study of blood T cell repertoires in COVID-19. The repertoire was sequenced with immunoSEQ multiplex PCR; TCRdb's copy has only in-frame clones and lacks some. In the table there are 350,000 to 450,000 clones, roughly 90% of which are singletons. Sequencing used PBMCs or T cells enriched from blood (not recorded which). These receptors were taken from a woman in her forties who had been exposed to COVID-19.

This chain uses TRBV27 with TRBJ2-1, with D possibly matching TRBD2 (5 bases). Trimming stripped 6 bases from V and 5 bases from J, with 17 bases between. From germline, CDR1 is MNHEY and CDR2 SMNVEV (reference sequence). The CDR3 sequence is 15 residues long. CDR3: CASRKGDRRNNEQFF. The CDR3 DNA reads as TGTGCCAGCAGGAAGGGAGATCGGAGAAACAATGAGCAGTTCTTC.

The J gene is TRBJ1-1, the V gene TRBV10-3; D is unclear. Trimming removed 6 bases from V and 3 bases from J, with 23 bases in between. In germline, CDR1 is ENHRY, CDR2 SYGVKD. The CDR3 length is 17 residues. The CDR3 region is CAIRARSSRNSDTEAFF. In DNA, the CDR3 is TGTGCCATCAGGGCCCGGAGCAGCCGTAATTCGGACACTGAAGCTTTCTTT.

This clone was seen more than once but under ten times. The V and J genes are TRBV7-3 and TRBJ2-2, with 7 bases that match TRBD2. V shed 3 bases, J shed 4 bases, and the junction held 8 bases outside the gene matches. The CDR3 has 16 amino acids. Germline V gene lookup returns CDR1 SGHTA and CDR2 FQGTGA. The CDR3 sequence: CASSLQLAGPTGELFF. CDR3 DNA sequence: TGTGCCAGCAGCTTGCAATTAGCGGGCCCCACCGGGGAGCTGTTTTTT.

This clone has more than one count but fewer than ten. CDR3 in DNA: TGTGCCACCAGTGATTCTACCCCCTTCTACAATGAGCAGTTCTTC. Its translation: CATSDSTPFYNEQFF. The V call is TRBV24-1, the J call TRBJ2-1; D is ambiguous. The CDR3 length is 15 residues. The V end was cut by 2 bases, the J end by 3 bases, with 10 bases between. Germline assignment: CDR1 KGHDR and CDR2 SFDVKD.

V gene TRBV30 combines with J gene TRBJ1-2; D possibly corresponds to TRBD1 (5 bases). Trimming took 4 bases from V and 8 from J, leaving 17 bases between them. The CDR3 spans 13 residues. Germline CDR1 and CDR2: GTSNPN and SVGIG (reference sequence). The CDR3 DNA follows: TGTGCCTGGACCACCACCATGGGGGGGGGCTACACCTTC. Its protein product is CAWTTTMGGGYTF. The full variable domain, in which reference TRBV30 and TRBJ1-2 provide the parts outside the CDR3, is SQTIHQWPATLVQPVGSPLSLECTVEGTSNPNLYWYRQAAGRGLQLLFYSVGIGQISSEVPQNLSASRPQDRQFILSSKKLLLSDSGFYLCAWTTTMGGGYTFGSGTRLTVV.

This chain uses TRBV2 with TRBJ2-7, with D possibly being TRBD2 (6 bases). V shed 7 bases and J shed 0 bases, with 13 bases lying between them. The CDR3 is 14 amino acids. In germline, CDR1 is SNHLY, CDR2 FYNNEI. The CDR3 sequence: CASTYGSFSYEQYF. For the CDR3, the DNA is TGTGCCAGCACCTACGGGAGTTTCTCCTACGAGCAGTACTTC.

The genes are TRBV30 and TRBJ1-1; the D gene is possibly TRBD1 (6 bases). The CDR3 covers 14 residues. Germline V gives CDR1 GTSNPN, CDR2 SVGIG (reference sequence). Trimming took off 4 bases at V and 0 bases at J, with 12 bases between the two ends. The CDR3 sequence: CAWNYGGLNTEAFF. CDR3 nucleotide sequence: TGTGCCTGGAATTACGGGGGGCTGAACACTGAAGCTTTCTTT.

The chain recombines TRBV11-3 with TRBJ2-2; 9 nucleotides match TRBD2. The CDR3 length is 16 residues. Germline loops: CDR1 SGHNT, CDR2 YENEEA. V shed 7 bases, J shed 6 bases, and the junction held 12 bases outside the gene matches. CDR3 in DNA: TGTGCCAGCACCGGCTTTAGCGGGAGACTCGCCGGGGAGCTGTTTTTT. It specifies CASTGFSGRLAGELFF.

The sample holds a few counts of this clone. The J gene is TRBJ2-4, the V gene TRBV10-2; TRBD2 is a possible D gene (6 bases). This CDR3 comprises 11 residues. The V end lost 6 bases, the J end lost 7 bases, and 7 bases lay between the germline ends. Germline-derived CDR1 and CDR2 are WSHSY and SAAADI. The CDR3 is CASRDYNIQYF. As DNA, the CDR3 is TGCGCCAGCAGGGACTACAACATTCAGTACTTC.

The CDR3 is CASSWGQYGYTF. CDR3 nucleotides: TGTGCCAGCAGTTGGGGACAGTATGGCTACACCTTC. V usage is TRBV6-2 or TRBV6-3 and J usage is TRBJ1-2, with 7 positions matching TRBD1. After removal of 4 bases from V and 5 bases from J, the junction contained 1 base not matched to a gene. Germline V gene sequence: CDR1 MNHEY, CDR2 SVGEGT. The CDR3 totals 12 residues.

V and J are TRBV14 and TRBJ1-2; no clear D. V lost 4 bases, J lost 3 bases, and 12 bases lay in between. The germline V gene has CDR1 SGHDN and CDR2 FVKESK. The CDR3 contains 14 residues. The CDR3 loop reads CASSPYGIHYGYTF. Written as DNA, the CDR3 is TGTGCCAGCAGCCCGTACGGGATTCACTATGGCTACACCTTC.

CDR3: CASSSRGPVTPNEKLFF. CDR3 nucleotides: TGTGCCAGCAGCTCGAGGGGGCCGGTCACGCCTAATGAAAAACTGTTTTTT. This rearrangement joins TRBV7-9 to TRBJ1-4, with TRBD1 matching over 7 bases. The CDR3 runs 17 residues. V was clipped by 4 bases and J by 3 bases; unmatched bases: 11. Germline lookup yields CDR1 SEHNR and CDR2 FQNEAQ (reference sequence).

The chain combines TRBV7-9 with TRBJ1-1; D gene ambiguous. The CDR3 totals 14 residues. Deletions cut 6 bases from V and 8 bases from J, with 19 bases between. Germline CDR1 and CDR2: SEHNR and FQNEAQ (reference sequence). CDR3 amino acids: CASRPSGSKKEAFF. The CDR3 DNA sequence: TGTGCCAGCAGACCCAGCGGCAGCAAAAAAGAAGCTTTCTTT. Together with reference TRBV7-9 and TRBJ1-1, the CDR3 gives the full variable domain: DTGVSQNPRHKITKRGQNVTFRCDPISEHNRLYWYRQTLGQGPEFLTYFQNEAQLEKSRLLSDRFSAERPKGSFSTLEIQRTEQGDSAMYLCASRPSGSKKEAFFGQGTRLTVV.

CDR3 sequence reads: CASSNLRGSGNTIYF. CDR3 coding DNA: TGTGCCAGTAGTAATCTTCGGGGGTCTGGAAACACCATATATTTT. This chain connects TRBV19 to TRBJ1-3, with D possibly TRBD1 on 5 matching bases. Germline values: CDR1 LNHDA, CDR2 SQIVND (reference sequence). Trimming took off 4 bases at V and 1 base at J, with 11 bases between the two ends. The CDR3 loop spans 15 amino acids.

This chain uses TRBV12-5 with TRBJ2-4; D gene uncertain. The germline CDR1 and CDR2 sequences are LGHNT and FRNRAP. The CDR3 sequence is 12 residues long. Trimming cost V 3 bases and J 9 bases, with 9 bases left between them. CDR3 region: CASGFPGGIQYF. The CDR3 coding sequence is TGTGCTAGTGGTTTCCCCGGTGGCATTCAGTACTTC.

The V call is TRBV27, the J call TRBJ1-6; D is uncertain. V lost 6 bases to trimming and J lost 11 bases, with 17 bases between them. Per the germline V gene, CDR1 is MNHEY and CDR2 is SMNVEV (reference sequence). This CDR3 spans 14 amino acids. DNA for the CDR3: TGTGCCAGCAGGACGGAGGGCGGCGGAGCACCCCTCCACTTT. Protein product: CASRTEGGGAPLHF.

V is TRBV7-2 and J is TRBJ2-3, with 8 bases matching TRBD1. The CDR3 runs 18 residues. J gave up 1 base and V 5 bases, and 14 bases lay outside the gene matches. The germline V gene has CDR1 SGHTA and CDR2 FQGNSA. CDR3 amino acids: CASSAGTTGVWGTDTQYF. The CDR3 coding sequence is TGTGCCAGCAGCGCAGGGACGACAGGGGTCTGGGGCACAGATACGCAGTATTTT. Variable domain in full (rest from reference TRBV7-2 and TRBJ2-3): GAGVSQSPSNKVTEKGKDVELRCDPISGHTALYWYRQSLGQGLEFLIYFQGNSAPDKSGLPSDRFSAERTGGSVSTLTIQRTQQEDSAVYLCASSAGTTGVWGTDTQYFGPGTRLTVL.

CDR3 bases: TGCAGTGTGGGGAGCGACTACGAGCAGTACTTC. Translation: CSVGSDYEQYF. The chain combines TRBV20-1 with TRBJ2-7; perhaps TRBD2 as D (5 bases). Germline V CDR1 and CDR2: DFQATT, SNEGSKA (reference sequence). The CDR3 is 11 amino acids. Trimming left V 7 bases short and J 3 bases short, with 10 bases between.

The V gene is TRBV7-8, the J gene TRBJ2-7; TRBD1 matches 7 bases. CDR1 SGHVS and CDR2 FQNEAQ come from the germline V gene. The V segment lost 3 bases and the J segment 3 bases; nucleotides outside the gene matches: 8. The CDR3 runs 15 residues. Here the CDR3 reads CASSLVVQGVYEQYF. The CDR3 coding sequence is TGTGCCAGCAGCTTGGTGGTTCAGGGGGTCTACGAGCAGTACTTC.

The rearrangement uses TRBV24-1 and TRBJ1-3, with a weak D call TRBD1 (6 bases). The CDR3 runs to 16 residues. The germline gives CDR1 KGHDR, CDR2 SFDVKD. Trimming took off 5 bases at V and 1 base at J, with 14 bases between the two ends. CDR3 sequence (DNA): TGTGCCACCAGTGCAGGGGACGTTTTGTCTGGAAACACCATATATTTT. Its protein product is CATSAGDVLSGNTIYF.

The chain joins TRBV5-4 to TRBJ2-7; 10 nucleotides line up with TRBD1. V shed 4 bases and J 2 bases; nucleotides not matched to a gene: 3. Germline values: CDR1 SGHNT, CDR2 YYREEE (reference sequence). CDR3 length equals 14 residues. The CDR3 DNA reads as TGTGCCAGCAGCACGGACAGGGGGGCCTACGAGCAGTACTTC. This gives the protein CASSTDRGAYEQYF.